This TCR beta chain was identified during a study of somatic mutations in cytotoxic T cells in rheumatoid arthritis. Clones were read by immunoSEQ multiplex PCR, and TCRdb kept only the in-frame ones, dropping some. The repertoire holds 9,000 to 13,000 clones, with around 79% as singletons. The V end was cut by 9 bases, the J end by 3 bases, with 15 bases between. The germline gives CDR1 SEHNR, CDR2 FQNEAQ (reference sequence). This CDR3 contains 14 residues. Input material: CD8+ T cells sorted from blood. The source of this sequence is an adult with rheumatoid arthritis. The rearrangement joins TRBV7-9 to TRBJ1-3, with D perhaps matching TRBD1 (5 bases). CDR3 sequence: CASLSRESGNTIYF. The CDR3, as DNA: TGTGCCAGTTTATCCAGGGAGAGTGGAAACACCATATATTTT.